This TCR beta chain appears in the sequencing data of a study of tumor-infiltrating lymphocytes in primary liver carcinoma. Study results and caveats: Compared with blood, tumor repertoires held significantly more in their top 250 clones. Detection in all five tumor regions applied to only about 8-25% of top clones.

This CDR3 spans 15 amino acids. The germline CDR1 and CDR2 sequences are SGHNT and YENEEA. A primer in the constant region served to generate TCR beta cDNA from approximately 500 ng of total RNA. ARM-PCR, slightly modified, supplied the TCR beta libraries through three nested multiplex PCR rounds. The first two PCR rounds used TRBV1-TRBV30 forward primers with a C-beta reverse primer, about 10 cycles each. TCRdb reanalysed the multiplex PCR reads using MiXCR and keeps one entry per CDR3 protein. The sample lists some 120,000 distinct CDR3 sequences, roughly 69% occurring once. Concerning this clonotype: Its specificity is unknown. The junction departs from germline at one end; a sequencing error may be responsible.

For each extraction, RNA and DNA were obtained together from around 18-30 mg of unsorted bulk tissue. Treatment-naive at the time, the patients had chronic HBV infection. Every tumor yielded five separate sampled regions. This clonotype originated in a woman aged 60-75 years with primary liver carcinoma and hepatitis B virus infection. What was sequenced was liver tumor tissue from sampling region 1. The subset denotes: tumor region T1, superior pole. This chain uses TRBV11-3 with TRBJ2-7; 12 bases align to TRBD1. DNA for the CDR3: TGTGCCAGCAGCCCCGGGACAGGGGGCAACTGCCAGCAGTACTTT. It specifies CASSPGTGGNCQQYF.